This note documents a single T cell receptor beta chain sequence. There are a few counts of this clonotype. Its antigen target is currently unknown. There are no base qualities to consult, and no much larger clone falls within one base. The germline ends are 11 bases apart after V is trimmed by 1 base and J by 7 bases. CDR1 and CDR2 are drawn from the germline V gene (reference sequence): GTSNPN, SVGIG. Spanning cysteine to phenylalanine, the CDR3 consists of 13 amino acids. Kept here is only the CDR3 DNA, which spans 39 bases and is read in frame from base 1. This sample stems from a study of early T cells in non-severe SARS-CoV-2 infection (dated by TCRdb to about 2021). A note on the overall study: Because TCR sequencing relied on bulk RNA taken from unsorted whole blood, pairing of alpha and beta chains was not possible.

The investigation overall reported the following: VDJdb matching was skewed toward anti-spike CD8 responses and likely underestimated virus-specific expansions by missing private and CD4 specificities.

The study was a case-control design nested within a healthcare worker cohort in London, UK, with weekly nasopharyngeal swab PCR tests and blood sampling. Healthcare workers were recruited during the week of the UK lockdown, between 23 and 31 March 2020, and followed weekly for up to roughly 15 weeks. Receptors were amplified or captured by 5' RACE. The sample was run on a NextSeq 500. The TCR library protocol attached unique molecular identifiers to individual cDNA molecules to correct for sequencing error and PCR bias. Both TCR alpha and beta chains were sequenced, and tight co-correlation was observed between alpha and beta sequence abundances in each sample. On the authors' methods: Decombinator V4 was used to annotate the V gene, J gene and CDR3 of the TCR sequences. TCRs were defined as expanded if a significant change between any two time points was detected under a Poisson model with p below 0.0001. TCR abundances were normalised to the total number of TCRs sequenced in each sample and reported as counts per million. TRAV1-2 paired with TRAJ12, TRAJ20 or TRAJ33 defined MAIT TCRs, while TRAV10 paired with TRAJ18 defined iNKT TCRs. A search of VDJdb, accessed on 1 November 2021, was run for TCRs annotated to CMV, EBV and SARS-CoV-2, with TCRs annotated for multiple antigens excluded. In TCRdb, the public reads were trimmed at Q25 with fastp and aligned with MiXCR, with productive beta chains retained. Rows with a matching CDR3 protein are joined into one entry that keeps the most common DNA and genes. TCRdb, not the authors, supplied the V and J calls. For this sample the table gives more than 20,000 distinct CDR3 sequences, of which approximately 5.4% were detected only once. Of the sample, about 14% is held by the ten largest clones.

This specimen was whole blood, taken at baseline. This clonotype was sampled from an adult who was a healthcare worker with PCR-confirmed SARS-CoV-2 infection or an uninfected control (not recorded which). The rearrangement joined TRBV30 to TRBJ1-5, and perhaps TRBD1 as D gene, on 5 matching bases. Here is the DNA: TGTGCCTGGAGTGGATCGCGGGGGCAGCCCCAGCATTTT. It specifies CAWSGSRGQPQHF.